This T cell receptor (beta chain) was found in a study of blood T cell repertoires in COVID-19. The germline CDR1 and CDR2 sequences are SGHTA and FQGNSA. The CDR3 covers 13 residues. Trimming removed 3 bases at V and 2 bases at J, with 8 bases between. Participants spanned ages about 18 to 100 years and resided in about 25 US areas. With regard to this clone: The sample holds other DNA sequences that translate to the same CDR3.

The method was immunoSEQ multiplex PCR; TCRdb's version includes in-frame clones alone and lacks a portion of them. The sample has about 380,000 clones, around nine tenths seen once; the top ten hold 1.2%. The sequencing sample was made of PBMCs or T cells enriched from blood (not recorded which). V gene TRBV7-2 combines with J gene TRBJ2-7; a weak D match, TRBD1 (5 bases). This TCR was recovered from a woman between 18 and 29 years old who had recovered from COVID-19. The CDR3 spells CASSLVGAYEQYF. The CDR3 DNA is TGTGCCAGCAGCTTGGTAGGGGCCTACGAGCAGTACTTC.